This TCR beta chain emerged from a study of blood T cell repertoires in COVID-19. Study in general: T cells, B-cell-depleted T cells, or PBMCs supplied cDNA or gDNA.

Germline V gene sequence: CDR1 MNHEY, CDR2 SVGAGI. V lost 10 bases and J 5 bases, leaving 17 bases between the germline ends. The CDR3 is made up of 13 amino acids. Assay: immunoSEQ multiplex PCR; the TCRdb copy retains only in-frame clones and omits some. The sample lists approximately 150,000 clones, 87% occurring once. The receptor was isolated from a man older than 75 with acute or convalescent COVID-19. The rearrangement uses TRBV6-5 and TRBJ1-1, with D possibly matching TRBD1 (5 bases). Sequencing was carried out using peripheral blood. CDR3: CATRRVGATEAFF. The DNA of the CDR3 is TGTGCCACCAGAAGAGTAGGGGCGACTGAAGCTTTCTTT.